This T cell receptor (beta chain) emerged from a study of blood T cell repertoires in COVID-19. Study-wide context: T cells, B-cell-depleted T cells, or PBMCs supplied cDNA or gDNA.

The table came from immunoSEQ multiplex PCR; TCRdb's copy has only in-frame clones and leaves some out. Found here are some 120,000 clones, around 76% of them singletons; the top ten hold 4.5% to 6%. CDR3 size: 15 residues. CDR1 is MDHEN, CDR2 SYDVKM, per germline. V trimming: 4 bases; J trimming: 2 bases; junction bases outside the gene matches: 8. The receptor was isolated from a man older than 75 with COVID-19, enrolled during active disease. Sequenced input: peripheral blood. V usage is TRBV28 and J usage is TRBJ2-7; 7 bases align to TRBD1. CDR3 sequence reads: CASSSQAGGPYEQYF. CDR3 sequence (DNA): TGTGCCAGCAGTTCTCAGGCAGGGGGACCCTACGAGCAGTACTTC.